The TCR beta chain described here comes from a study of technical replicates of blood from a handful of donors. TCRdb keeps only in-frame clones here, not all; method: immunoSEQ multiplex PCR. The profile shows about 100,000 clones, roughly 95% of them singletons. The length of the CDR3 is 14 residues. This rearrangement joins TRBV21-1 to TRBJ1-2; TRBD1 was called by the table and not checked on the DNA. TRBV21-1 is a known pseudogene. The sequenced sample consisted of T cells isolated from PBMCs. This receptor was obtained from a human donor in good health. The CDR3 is CASSKRLAGDGYTF. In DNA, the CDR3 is TGTGCCAGCAGCAAAAGGCTGGCAGGTGATGGCTACACCTTC.